These T cell receptor beta chains were read from a single sample in a study of blood T cell repertoires in COVID-19. TCRdb's table, derived via immunoSEQ multiplex PCR, lists solely in-frame clones and lacks some. This sample yields tens of thousands of clones, of which roughly 80% are seen a single time; 16% belongs to the top ten. Specimen: peripheral blood. These receptors were collected from a woman over 75 with active or convalescent COVID-19. Both conserved end residues are part of each CDR3. The order of the fields is V gene, D gene, J gene, clone size, CDR3 protein, CDR3 DNA. The D gene is left open where the match is weak. The size field is filled for only some rows; it gives once, few, many or a size class.

TRBV6-5	TRBD1	TRBJ2-7	NA	CASSYWGQGPNEQYF	TGTGCCAGCAGTTATTGGGGACAGGGACCCAACGAGCAGTACTTC
TRBV30	NA	TRBJ2-1	NA	CGVGQGIRNEQFF	TGTGGCGTCGGGCAGGGGATTCGGAATGAGCAGTTCTTC
TRBV4-3	NA	TRBJ2-7	NA	CASSQERLHEQYF	TGCGCCAGCAGCCAAGAGAGGTTGCACGAGCAGTACTTC
TRBV12-3/TRBV12-4	NA	TRBJ1-2	NA	CASSGGGFGYTF	TGTGCCAGCAGCGGGGGGGGGTTTGGCTACACCTTC
TRBV28	TRBD2	TRBJ2-7	NA	CASSSGLAGVEEQYF	TGTGCCAGCAGTTCCGGACTAGCGGGAGTGGAGGAGCAGTACTTC
TRBV7-2	NA	TRBJ2-5	NA	CASSLGGRASGETQYF	TGTGCCAGCAGCTTAGGGGGGCGGGCTAGCGGCGAGACCCAGTACTTC
TRBV18	NA	TRBJ1-1	NA	CASSSRTEVNTEAFF	TGTGCCAGCTCATCCAGGACAGAAGTTAACACTGAAGCTTTCTTT
TRBV7-2	TRBD2	TRBJ2-3	NA	CASRRLSGITDTQYF	TGTGCCAGCAGGCGTCTTAGCGGGATCACAGATACGCAGTATTTT
TRBV15	TRBD2	TRBJ2-3	NA	CATSRGSGTSVTDTQYF	TGTGCCACCAGCAGAGGCTCCGGGACTAGCGTCACAGATACGCAGTATTTT
TRBV19	TRBD1	TRBJ2-7	NA	CASSFGTGSSYEQYF	TGTGCCAGTAGTTTCGGGACAGGGAGCTCCTACGAGCAGTACTTC
TRBV7-2	NA	TRBJ2-2	once	CASSPPGGGPNTGELFF	TGTGCCAGCAGCCCCCCGGGTGGGGGCCCCAACACCGGGGAGCTGTTTTTT
TRBV13	NA	TRBJ2-6	NA	CASSLEVRVPASGANVLTF	TGTGCCAGCAGCTTAGAGGTTCGGGTTCCAGCCTCTGGGGCCAACGTCCTGACTTTC
TRBV7-2	NA	TRBJ2-2	few	CASSSTRASSGELFF	TGTGCCAGCAGCAGTACTCGAGCGTCGTCCGGGGAGCTGTTTTTT
TRBV9	TRBD2	TRBJ2-7	NA	CASSVDPSGGGSYYEQYF	TGTGCCAGCAGCGTAGACCCTAGCGGGGGGGGTTCTTACTACGAGCAGTACTTC
TRBV29-1	NA	TRBJ1-1	few	CSAARPTEAFF	TGCAGCGCCGCGAGGCCCACTGAAGCTTTCTTT
TRBV27	NA	TRBJ1-2	once	CASSTGSRGYTF	TGTGCCAGCAGCACAGGGTCCAGAGGCTACACCTTC
TRBV6-5	TRBD1	TRBJ1-2	NA	CASSRQGWDYGYTF	TGTGCCAGCAGCAGACAGGGGTGGGACTATGGCTACACCTTC
TRBV27	NA	TRBJ2-1	NA	CASSPLGRRDREQFF	TGTGCCAGCAGTCCCCTAGGTAGGAGGGATCGCGAGCAGTTCTTC
TRBV7-2	TRBD1	TRBJ1-1	NA	CASSPRTGVGTEAFF	TGTGCCAGCAGCCCCCGGACAGGGGTGGGCACTGAAGCTTTCTTT
TRBV2	TRBD1	TRBJ1-1	NA	CASRADRANTEAFF	TGTGCCAGCAGGGCCGACAGGGCAAACACTGAAGCTTTCTTT
TRBV27	NA	TRBJ2-7	few	CASSYDRQPYEQYF	TGTGCCAGCAGTTACGACAGGCAACCATACGAGCAGTACTTC
TRBV2	TRBD1	TRBJ1-1	many	CASREGQGLVLEAFF	TGTGCCAGCAGAGAAGGACAGGGTTTGGTCCTTGAAGCTTTCTTT
TRBV29-1	NA	TRBJ2-2	NA	CSVGPPRSDTGELFF	TGCAGCGTTGGGCCCCCGCGGTCGGACACCGGGGAGCTGTTTTTT
TRBV3-1/TRBV3-2	TRBD2	TRBJ2-3	few	CASRISGRAPDTQYF	TGTGCCAGCAGGATAAGCGGGAGGGCCCCAGATACGCAGTATTTT
TRBV10-3	TRBD2	TRBJ2-3	NA	CAIREAGVGTDTQYF	TGTGCCATCAGGGAAGCGGGAGTGGGGACAGATACGCAGTATTTT
TRBV11-1	NA	TRBJ2-5	once	CASSLLRDGKRTQYF	TGTGCCAGCAGCTTGCTGCGGGACGGGAAGAGAACCCAGTACTTC
TRBV7-2	TRBD1	TRBJ2-7	NA	CASSSNRGVYEQYF	TGTGCCAGCAGCTCAAACAGGGGGGTCTACGAGCAGTACTTC
TRBV4-1	TRBD2	TRBJ2-7	NA	CASSQIPGLAGDGGYEQYF	TGCGCCAGCAGCCAGATCCCGGGACTAGCGGGAGACGGTGGCTACGAGCAGTACTTC
TRBV19	TRBD2	TRBJ2-1	NA	CASSTSGREVEQFF	TGTGCCAGTAGTACGAGCGGGAGGGAGGTTGAGCAGTTCTTC
TRBV28	TRBD1	TRBJ1-2	NA	CASSSGTGALANYGYTF	TGTGCCAGCAGTTCCGGGACAGGGGCCTTAGCTAACTATGGCTACACCTTC
TRBV5-1	NA	TRBJ1-2	NA	CASSLVAGWNYGYTF	TGCGCCAGCAGCTTGGTGGCAGGGTGGAACTATGGCTACACCTTC
TRBV7-8	TRBD1	TRBJ2-7	few	CASSPTGNSYEQYF	TGTGCCAGCAGCCCGACAGGGAACTCCTACGAGCAGTACTTC
TRBV27	NA	TRBJ2-5	NA	CASSPRGAEETQYF	TGTGCCAGCAGTCCCCGGGGGGCAGAAGAGACCCAGTACTTC
TRBV6-1	NA	TRBJ1-2	NA	CASSEALSNGYTF	TGTGCCAGCAGTGAAGCTTTATCTAACGGCTACACCTTC
TRBV4-2	TRBD2	TRBJ2-5	once	CASSQGIIAGQETQYF	TGTGCCAGCAGCCAAGGGATTATAGCGGGGCAAGAGACCCAGTACTTC
TRBV19	TRBD1	TRBJ1-2	NA	CASSPETGGAGYTF	TGTGCCAGTAGTCCAGAGACAGGGGGGGCTGGCTACACCTTC